These 20 T cell receptor beta chains came from one sample sequenced in a study of cytomegalovirus exposure and HLA in healthy donors. The PCR contained 60 Vbeta and 13 Jbeta primers. Repertoires were generated with immunoSEQ multiplex PCR, while TCRdb's copy carries only in-frame clones and drops some. This sample carries roughly 150,000 clones, around 75% of them seen once, and the ten largest clones take about 2.9%. Sequencing was carried out using PBMCs. The source is a man aged 40-49 years in good health and CMV-seronegative.

This rearrangement joins TRBV19 to TRBJ2-5; the match to TRBD2 covers 13 bases. The V gene's germline CDR1 is LNHDA and CDR2 SQIVND (reference sequence). This CDR3 region has 18 residues. The J segment lost 2 bases and the V segment lost 5 bases, leaving 11 bases of the junction unmatched. CDR3 nucleotide sequence: TGTGCCAGTAGTTTACTAGCGGGGGGGCCTGGTGGGCAAGAGACCCAGTACTTC. Protein: CASSLLAGGPGGQETQYF.

The chain employs TRBV6-5 and TRBJ1-2; TRBD1 agrees at 7 bases. Germline lookup yields CDR1 MNHEY and CDR2 SVGAGI. The CDR3 loop spans 14 amino acids. Germline trimming cut 3 bases from V and 2 bases from J; bases unmatched to any gene: 3. The CDR3 region is CASSYSDRNYGYTF. The DNA for the CDR3 is TGTGCCAGCAGTTATTCGGACAGGAACTATGGCTACACCTTC.

This clone was recorded only once. The chain couples TRBV28 to TRBJ2-7, with a weak D call TRBD2 (5 bases). Germline assignment: CDR1 MDHEN and CDR2 SYDVKM. The CDR3 spans 18 residues. V gave up 6 bases and J gave up 6 bases, with 30 bases separating them. CDR3: CASSRSFNLDSYSREQYF. CDR3 bases: TGTGCCAGCAGCAGGTCCTTCAACCTGGACTCTTACAGCCGCGAGCAGTACTTC.

This chain links TRBV10-2 with TRBJ1-1, with D perhaps TRBD1 (5 bases). The CDR3 is made up of 13 amino acids. The germline CDR1 and CDR2 sequences are WSHSY and SAAADI. V was trimmed by 2 bases and J by 5 bases, leaving 9 bases between them. The CDR3 DNA is TGCGCCAGCAGTGAGCAGGGTGGAACTGAAGCTTTCTTT. As protein: CASSEQGGTEAFF.

The chain combines TRBV19 with TRBJ2-1; 10 bases map to TRBD1. J gave up 4 bases and V 1 base, and 1 base lay outside the gene matches. CDR3 length equals 15 residues. Per germline, CDR1 LNHDA and CDR2 SQIVND (reference sequence). The CDR3: CASSIGTGGYNEQFF. In nucleotides, the CDR3 is TGTGCCAGTAGTATAGGGACAGGGGGATACAATGAGCAGTTCTTC.

J is TRBJ2-7 and V is TRBV6-5; 12 nucleotides line up with TRBD2. Germline values: CDR1 MNHEY, CDR2 SVGAGI. The CDR3 runs to 15 residues. V lost 5 bases and J lost 4; bases outside the gene matches: 6. DNA of the CDR3: TGTGCCAGCAGTATTCTAGCGGGGGGGTGGTACGAGCAGTACTTC. Amino acid sequence: CASSILAGGWYEQYF.

This rearrangement joins TRBV6-1 to TRBJ1-4, with 9 bases that match TRBD1. This CDR3 is built from 15 residues. Germline CDR1 MNHNS, CDR2 SASEGT. V gave up 4 bases and J gave up 4 bases; unmatched junction bases: 4. The DNA for the CDR3 is TGTGCCAGCAGTGCCGGGACAGGGCTTAATGAAAAACTGTTTTTT. It codes for CASSAGTGLNEKLFF.

This clone was picked up a small number of times. The chain is built from TRBV2 and TRBJ1-2; TRBD1 matches at 8 bases. Germline CDR1 and CDR2: SNHLY and FYNNEI. V trimming: 6 bases; J trimming: 1 base; junction bases outside the gene matches: 4. CDR3 length: 14 residues. CDR3 residues: CASRGDRFNYGYTF. CDR3 DNA: TGTGCCAGCAGGGGGGACAGGTTTAACTATGGCTACACCTTC.

In nucleotides, the CDR3 is TGTGCCAGCAGCAAACTTAGCCCAGTCAGTCTCGCTTTCTTT. Translated, it gives CASSKLSPVSLAFF. J is TRBJ1-1 and V is TRBV21-1. TRBV21-1 is a known pseudogene. This CDR3 contains 14 residues.

This chain uses TRBV5-1 with TRBJ1-2, with 10 bases matching TRBD1. CDR1 SGHRS and CDR2 YFSETQ come from the germline V gene. The CDR3 is 15 amino acids. V trimming: 4 bases; J trimming: 4 bases; junction bases outside the gene matches: 7. The DNA for the CDR3 is TGCGCCAGCAGCATGGACAGGGGGGGCGGCTATGGCTACACCTTC. This encodes CASSMDRGGGYGYTF.

As regards this clone: One end of the junction does not line up with germline, which may come from a read error. This sequence joins TRBV4-3 and TRBJ1-1; no clear D. The CDR3 is 14 amino acids. Looked up from germline, CDR1 is LGHNA and CDR2 is YSLEER. The CDR3 nucleotides read TGCGCCAGCGGCCAAGATGGGCTACTTCAGGAAGCTTTCTTT. Translated, it gives CASGQDGLLQEAFF.

V is TRBV11-3 and J is TRBJ1-6; 9 positions match TRBD1. Germline V gives CDR1 SGHNT, CDR2 YENEEA. The CDR3 totals 15 residues. V lost 2 bases to trimming and J lost 10 bases; unmatched junction nucleotides: 6. Here the CDR3 reads CASSLTGTGRSPLHF. As DNA, the CDR3 is TGTGCCAGCAGCTTAACCGGGACAGGGAGGTCACCCCTCCACTTT.

This clone was seen only once. The DNA of the CDR3 is TGTGCCAGCAGCTTAGAGTTCGGGGTATCCTCGACGAGCTATGGCTACACCTTC. It specifies CASSLEFGVSSTSYGYTF. The rearrangement links TRBV7-8 to TRBJ1-2; D is undetermined. V was trimmed by 1 base and J by 4 bases, leaving 22 bases between them. Germline CDR1 SGHVS, CDR2 FQNEAQ. The CDR3 is 18 residues long.

Here the CDR3 reads CASSLDGGGYYGYTF. For the CDR3, the DNA is TGTGCCAGCAGCTTGGATGGGGGCGGCTACTATGGCTACACCTTC. The chain employs TRBV5-4 and TRBJ1-2; D perhaps matches TRBD1 (6 bases). Germline CDR1 and CDR2: SGHNT and YYREEE (reference sequence). The V end was cut by 0 bases, the J end by 3 bases, with 12 bases between. The CDR3 runs 15 residues.

The V call is TRBV29-1, the J call TRBJ1-1; D possibly corresponds to TRBD1 (5 bases). There are 13 residues in the CDR3. V lost 5 bases and J 8 bases, leaving 18 bases between the germline ends. Germline V gene data show CDR1 as SQVTM and CDR2 as ANQGSEA. CDR3 protein: CSVFVDTRHEAFF. The DNA of the CDR3 is TGCAGCGTTTTCGTGGACACACGCCACGAAGCTTTCTTT.

This chain joins TRBV7-2 and TRBJ2-5; D is perhaps TRBD1 (6 bases). Germline V gene data show CDR1 as SGHTA and CDR2 as FQGNSA. CDR3 size: 14 residues. Trimming took 5 bases from V and 2 from J, leaving 12 bases between them. The CDR3 sequence is CASSQTGTQETQYF. CDR3 DNA: TGTGCCAGCAGCCAGACAGGAACACAAGAGACCCAGTACTTC.

This chain joins TRBV6-1 and TRBJ1-4; perhaps TRBD1 as D (5 bases). The CDR3 is 12 residues long. From germline, CDR1 is MNHNS and CDR2 SASEGT. Trimming stripped 6 bases from V and 8 bases from J, with 10 bases between. In nucleotides, the CDR3 is TGTGCCAGCAGGGTGGGGGGGGAAAAACTGTTTTTT. Amino acids: CASRVGGEKLFF.

The genes are TRBV14 and TRBJ1-6, with 8 bases aligning to TRBD1. Germline V gives CDR1 SGHDN, CDR2 FVKESK. The CDR3 sequence is 14 residues long. The V segment lost 4 bases and the J segment 7 bases; nucleotides outside the gene matches: 3. CDR3 nucleotide sequence: TGTGCCAGCAGCCCGACAGGGGAAAATTCACCCCTCCACTTT. It specifies CASSPTGENSPLHF.

The J gene is TRBJ2-5, the V gene TRBV7-9, with 8 nucleotides matching TRBD1. With V trimmed by 5 bases and J by 5 bases, 10 bases remained unmatched. This CDR3 region has 15 residues. CDR1 is SEHNR and CDR2 is FQNEAQ in the germline V gene (reference sequence). The CDR3 DNA follows: TGTGCCAGCAGCGTCCATCAGGGGGCCAGGGAGACCCAGTACTTC. Translation: CASSVHQGARETQYF.

The chain links TRBV5-4 to TRBJ2-1; 10 positions agree with TRBD2. The CDR3 is 16 residues long. CDR1 and CDR2 (germline): SGHNT, YYREEE (reference sequence). The junction had 6 bases not matched to a gene; V was cut back by 3 bases and J by 3 bases. CDR3 nucleotides: TGTGCCAGCAGCTCTACGGGACTAGCGAGCTACAATGAGCAGTTCTTC. It specifies CASSSTGLASYNEQFF.